What follows is one T cell receptor beta chain and its context. Its antigen is undetermined. This record comes from a study of coeliac disease. Sequencing was performed with immunoSEQ multiplex PCR; in TCRdb, only in-frame clones are kept and a portion is missing. The sample lists about 2,500 clones, about 73% occurring once. The study, taken as a whole, reports: Intraepithelial and lamina propria fractions were not highly pure, so cross-contamination was possible.

Trimming removed 5 bases at V and 4 bases at J, with 9 bases between. The CDR3 loop spans 12 amino acids. Germline V gives CDR1 SGHRS, CDR2 YFSETQ. The sequenced sample consisted of lymphocytes from the gut lamina propria. The chain recombines TRBV5-1 with TRBJ1-1; D is undetermined. The source of this sequence is a human donor without celiac disease. In DNA, the CDR3 is TGCGCCAGCAGTGAGGGTTTCACTGAAGCTTTCTTT. As protein: CASSEGFTEAFF.